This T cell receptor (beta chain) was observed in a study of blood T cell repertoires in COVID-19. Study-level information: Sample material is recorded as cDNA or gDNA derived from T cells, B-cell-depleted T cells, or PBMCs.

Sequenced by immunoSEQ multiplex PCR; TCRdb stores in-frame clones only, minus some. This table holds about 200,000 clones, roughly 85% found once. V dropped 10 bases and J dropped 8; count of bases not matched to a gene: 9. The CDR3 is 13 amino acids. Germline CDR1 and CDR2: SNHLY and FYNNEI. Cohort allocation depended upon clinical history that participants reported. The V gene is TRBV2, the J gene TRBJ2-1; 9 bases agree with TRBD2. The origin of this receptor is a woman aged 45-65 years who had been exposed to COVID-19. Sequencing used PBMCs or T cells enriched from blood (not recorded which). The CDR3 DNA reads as TGTGCCACCCTAGCGGGACTTGGCGATGAGCAGTTCTTC. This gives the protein CATLAGLGDEQFF.